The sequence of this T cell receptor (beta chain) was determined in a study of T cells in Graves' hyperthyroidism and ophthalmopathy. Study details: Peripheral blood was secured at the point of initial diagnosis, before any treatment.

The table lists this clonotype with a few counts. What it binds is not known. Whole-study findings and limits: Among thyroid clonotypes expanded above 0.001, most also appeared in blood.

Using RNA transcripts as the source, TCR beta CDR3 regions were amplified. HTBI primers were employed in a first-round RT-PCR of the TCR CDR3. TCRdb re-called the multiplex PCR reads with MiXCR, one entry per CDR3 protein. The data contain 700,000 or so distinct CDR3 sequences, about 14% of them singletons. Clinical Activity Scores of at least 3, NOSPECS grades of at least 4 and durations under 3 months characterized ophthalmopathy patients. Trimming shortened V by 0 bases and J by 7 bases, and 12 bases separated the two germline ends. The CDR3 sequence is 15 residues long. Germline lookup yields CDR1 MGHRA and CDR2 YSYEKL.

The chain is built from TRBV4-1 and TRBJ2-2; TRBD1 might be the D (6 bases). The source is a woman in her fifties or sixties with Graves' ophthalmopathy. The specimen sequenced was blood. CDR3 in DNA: TGCGCCAGCAGCCAAGAACGGCAGGGGCTCGGGGAGCTGTTTTTT. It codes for CASSQERQGLGELFF.